This T cell receptor beta chain was captured in a study of pediatric ulcerative colitis. Study-level findings and limits: Acute severe colitis showed lower rectal diversity from clonal expansions.

Concerning this clone: The antigen remains unidentified.

Deletions cut 6 bases from V and 0 bases from J, with 8 bases between. From germline, CDR1 is KGHSH and CDR2 LQKENI. The CDR3 is 13 residues long. Controls: normal colonoscopy findings, no IBD within the following year. Sequencing was performed with immunoSEQ multiplex PCR; in TCRdb, only in-frame clones are kept and a portion is missing. The sample holds 54,000 or so clones, about 87% seen once. The sequenced sample was blood. V usage is TRBV18 and J usage is TRBJ1-1; D call uncertain. The TCR was taken from a boy aged 5-17 years who was a control in a study of pediatric ulcerative colitis. The CDR3 loop is CASSDIMNTEAFF. CDR3 nucleotide sequence: TGTGCCAGCTCTGACATTATGAACACTGAAGCTTTCTTT.